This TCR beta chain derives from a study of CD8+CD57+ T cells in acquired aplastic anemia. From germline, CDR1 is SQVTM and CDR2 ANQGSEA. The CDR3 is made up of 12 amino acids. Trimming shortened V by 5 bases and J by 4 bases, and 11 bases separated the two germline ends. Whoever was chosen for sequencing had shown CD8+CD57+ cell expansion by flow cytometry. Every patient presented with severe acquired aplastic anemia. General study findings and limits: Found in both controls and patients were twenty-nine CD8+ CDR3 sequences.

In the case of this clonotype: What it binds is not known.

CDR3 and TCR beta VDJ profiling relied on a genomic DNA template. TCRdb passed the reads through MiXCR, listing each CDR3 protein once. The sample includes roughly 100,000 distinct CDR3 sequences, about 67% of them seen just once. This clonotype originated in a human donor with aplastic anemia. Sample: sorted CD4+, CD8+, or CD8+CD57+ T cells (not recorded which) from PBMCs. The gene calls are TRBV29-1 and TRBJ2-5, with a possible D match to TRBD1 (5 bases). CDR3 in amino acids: CSVKGRVETQYF. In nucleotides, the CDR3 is TGCAGCGTTAAAGGCAGGGTAGAGACCCAGTACTTC. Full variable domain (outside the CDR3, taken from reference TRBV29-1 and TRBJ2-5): SAVISQKPSRDICQRGTSLTIQCQVDSQVTMMFWYRQQPGQSLTLIATANQGSEATYESGFVIDKFPISRPNLTFSTLTVSNMSPEDSSIYLCSVKGRVETQYFGPGTRLLVL.